The clone carrying this TCR beta chain has ten or more counts. One entry per CDR3 protein, called by TCRdb with MiXCR from the RACE reads. The top ten hold around 6% of the sample, which has 25,000 to 35,000 distinct CDR3 sequences, approximately 6% seen once. The data belong to a study of human T cells and chemical hapten exposure. V gave up 4 bases and J gave up 10 bases, with 28 bases separating them. CDR1 is LGHDT, CDR2 YNNKEL, per germline (reference sequence). The CDR3 contains 18 residues. Regarding time point: patch test 3, about 24 weeks after DPC sensitization. Treatment given: therapeutic diphenylcyclopropenone sensitization with weekly scalp DPC. Total RNA was isolated from unfractionated whole blood.

The starting material was whole blood, obtained in connection with sensitization to the hapten diphenylcyclopropenone (DPC). This clonotype was obtained from a man aged 30 to 39 with alopecia areata. Some clones in this sample may be carry-over from other donors' samples. The rearrangement uses TRBV3-1 and TRBJ1-4; D is possibly TRBD1 (6 bases). As DNA, the CDR3 is TGTGCCAGCAGCCCCCCCTTGGGGACATCGTTTCTCGGCCCAAAACTGTTTTTT. It is translated as CASSPPLGTSFLGPKLFF.